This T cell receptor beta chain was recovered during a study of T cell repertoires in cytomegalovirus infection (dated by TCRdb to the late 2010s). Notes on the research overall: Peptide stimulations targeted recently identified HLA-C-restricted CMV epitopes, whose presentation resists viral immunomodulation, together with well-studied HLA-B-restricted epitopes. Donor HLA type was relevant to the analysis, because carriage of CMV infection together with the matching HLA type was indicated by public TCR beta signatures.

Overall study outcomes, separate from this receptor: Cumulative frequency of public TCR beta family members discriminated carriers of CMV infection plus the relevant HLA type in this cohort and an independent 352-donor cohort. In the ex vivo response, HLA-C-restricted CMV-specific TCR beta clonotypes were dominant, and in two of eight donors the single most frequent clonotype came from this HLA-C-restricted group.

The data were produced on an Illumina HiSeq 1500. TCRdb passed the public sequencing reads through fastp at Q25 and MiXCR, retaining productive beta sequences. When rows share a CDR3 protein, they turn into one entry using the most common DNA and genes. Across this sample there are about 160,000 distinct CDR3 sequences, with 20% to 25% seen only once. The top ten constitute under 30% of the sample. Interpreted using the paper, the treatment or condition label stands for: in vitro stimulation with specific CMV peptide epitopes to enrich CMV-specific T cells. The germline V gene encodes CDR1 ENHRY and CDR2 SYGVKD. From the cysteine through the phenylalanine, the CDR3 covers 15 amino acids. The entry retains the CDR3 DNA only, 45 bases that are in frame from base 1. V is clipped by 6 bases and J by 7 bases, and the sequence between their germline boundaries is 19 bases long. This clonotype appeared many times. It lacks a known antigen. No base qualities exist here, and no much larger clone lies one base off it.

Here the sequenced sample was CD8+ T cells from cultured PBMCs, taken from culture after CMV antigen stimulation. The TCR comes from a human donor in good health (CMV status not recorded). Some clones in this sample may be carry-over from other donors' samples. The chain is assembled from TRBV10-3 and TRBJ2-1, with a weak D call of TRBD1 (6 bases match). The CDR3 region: CAISATGYPWNEQFF. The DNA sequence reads TGTGCCATCAGCGCGACAGGCTACCCGTGGAATGAGCAGTTCTTC.